The 21 T cell receptor beta chains listed next were all sequenced from one sample in a study of cytomegalovirus exposure and HLA in healthy donors. Primers included in the PCR were 60 Vbeta and 13 Jbeta primers. The repertoire was sequenced with immunoSEQ multiplex PCR; TCRdb's copy has only in-frame clones and lacks some. The listing records about 130,000 clones. The sample consisted of PBMCs. Every receptor here comes from a man aged 25-45 years in good health and CMV-seronegative.

V is TRBV5-6 and J is TRBJ2-7; 12 bases are a match to TRBD2. V was pared by 4 bases and J by 0 bases, with 11 bases of the junction left unmatched. The CDR3 totals 18 residues. CDR1 and CDR2 from the germline V gene are SGHDT and YYEEEE. CDR3 sequence (DNA): TGTGCCAGCAGCGTGGGACTAGCGGGTGCAACTAACTCCTACGAGCAGTACTTC. Its translation is CASSVGLAGATNSYEQYF.

The chain combines TRBV6-6 with TRBJ1-5; D not resolved. The V gene lost 4 bases and the J gene lost 0 bases, with 4 bases spanning the gap. The CDR3 sequence is 13 residues long. Germline V gene data show CDR1 as MNHNY and CDR2 as SVGAGI (reference sequence). This CDR3 is CASSSNSNQPQHF. CDR3 in DNA: TGTGCCAGCAGTTCTAATAGCAATCAGCCCCAGCATTTT.

The chain links TRBV7-9 to TRBJ1-3; perhaps TRBD1 as D (6 bases). Germline CDR1 reads SEHNR; CDR2 reads FQNEAQ (reference sequence). The CDR3 has 13 residues. The V and J ends lost 7 bases and 0 bases respectively, with 7 bases between them. The chain's CDR3 is CASIQGSGNTIYF. The CDR3 DNA follows: TGTGCCAGCATACAGGGCTCTGGAAACACCATATATTTT.

This rearrangement joins TRBV27 to TRBJ1-1; TRBD1 matches at 8 bases. This CDR3 comprises 16 residues. Germline V gene data show CDR1 as MNHEY and CDR2 as SMNVEV (reference sequence). Trimming took 4 bases from V and 0 from J; bases not matched to a gene: 7. CDR3: CASSYGQGDMNTEAFF. The CDR3 DNA follows: TGTGCCAGCAGTTACGGACAGGGCGACATGAACACTGAAGCTTTCTTT.

The chain recombines TRBV11-2 with TRBJ2-3; D gene uncertain. This CDR3 contains 8 residues. Germline V gene lookup returns CDR1 SGHAT and CDR2 FQNNGV. V was trimmed by 10 bases and J by 14 bases, leaving 10 bases between them. CDR3 DNA: TGTGCCACCACCTACGGGTATTTT. The encoded protein is CATTYGYF.

The chain has TRBV28 and TRBJ1-1, with 7 positions matching TRBD1. Trimming took 1 base from V and 4 from J; bases not matched to a gene: 9. CDR3 length: 16 amino acids. Germline V CDR1 and CDR2: MDHEN, SYDVKM. The CDR3 DNA follows: TGTGCCAGCAGTTTATTCCCCCCACAGGGGAGCACTGAAGCTTTCTTT. This sequence encodes CASSLFPPQGSTEAFF. The full variable domain, in which reference TRBV28 and TRBJ1-1 provide the parts outside the CDR3, is DVKVTQSSRYLVKRTGEKVFLECVQDMDHENMFWYRQDPGLGLRLIYFSYDVKMKEKGDIPEGYSVSREKKERFSLILESASTNQTSMYLCASSLFPPQGSTEAFFGQGTRLTVV.

The chain uses TRBV4-1 and TRBJ1-5; D is ambiguous. Germline V CDR1 and CDR2: MGHRA, YSYEKL. The CDR3 spans 15 residues. V shed 0 bases and J shed 0 bases, with 6 bases lying between them. The CDR3 region is CASSQESYSNQPQHF. Here the CDR3 DNA reads TGCGCCAGCAGCCAAGAGTCGTATAGCAATCAGCCCCAGCATTTT.

This rearrangement joins TRBV6-5 to TRBJ1-4; 8 bases map to TRBD1. The germline CDR1 and CDR2 sequences are MNHEY and SVGAGI. The CDR3 is made up of 13 amino acids. Trimming removed 8 bases from V and 2 bases from J; junction bases left unmatched: 1. The CDR3 DNA follows: TGTGCCAGCTCAGGGGGCACTAATGAAAAACTGTTTTTT. The encoded protein is CASSGGTNEKLFF.

This chain connects TRBV28 to TRBJ2-2; tentatively, D is TRBD1 (5 bases). V lost 8 bases, J lost 1 base, and 8 bases lay in between. The germline V gene encodes CDR1 MDHEN and CDR2 SYDVKM. This CDR3 region has 13 residues. Here the CDR3 reads CASRDRNTGELFF. Here the CDR3 DNA reads TGTGCCAGCCGAGACAGGAACACCGGGGAGCTGTTTTTT.

This rearrangement joins TRBV20-1 to TRBJ1-1; the D is unclear. V lost 6 bases to trimming and J lost 6 bases, with 11 bases between them. This CDR3 has 11 residues. Germline V gene lookup returns CDR1 DFQATT and CDR2 SNEGSKA (reference sequence). The DNA for the CDR3 is TGCAGTGCCCCCTTCGGGGCTGAAGCTTTCTTT. Protein sequence: CSAPFGAEAFF.

The V call is TRBV21-1, the J call TRBJ2-5; the DNA was not compared with TRBD1, the D call given in the table. TRBV21-1 is designated a pseudogene. This CDR3 contains 16 residues. For the CDR3, the DNA is TGTGCCAGCAGCAAAGAGGACAGGGGGCGTAGGGAGACCCAGTACTTC. Translation: CASSKEDRGRRETQYF.

The chain combines TRBV12-5 with TRBJ1-1, with 8 bases fitting TRBD1. J gave up 3 bases and V 2 bases, and 8 bases lay outside the gene matches. CDR3 length equals 16 residues. Per the germline V gene, CDR1 is LGHNT and CDR2 is FRNRAP. For the CDR3, the DNA is TGTGCTAGTGGTTTGCCGCGGACAGGGAGGTACACTGAAGCTTTCTTT. Its translation is CASGLPRTGRYTEAFF.

The chain combines TRBV7-9 with TRBJ2-5; a possible D gene is TRBD2 (5 bases). The J call may be wrong; the DNA end is better matched by TRBJ2-7. CDR1 and CDR2 (germline): SEHNR, FQNEAQ (reference sequence). The CDR3 consists of 13 residues. The CDR3: CASSSGLPYEQYF. The CDR3 DNA reads as TGTGCCAGCAGCTCTGGACTTCCCTACGAGCAGTACTTC.

The rearrangement links TRBV28 to TRBJ1-5; unclear D gene. The germline V gene has CDR1 MDHEN and CDR2 SYDVKM. V was pared by 7 bases and J by 7 bases, with 14 bases between. The CDR3 has 13 residues. The CDR3 bases are TGTGCCAGCATGGCCGGGGTAGGGCAGCCCCAGCATTTT. Translated, it gives CASMAGVGQPQHF.

This chain connects TRBV5-1 to TRBJ2-7; 11 nucleotides line up with TRBD2. The V gene's germline CDR1 is SGHRS and CDR2 YFSETQ. CDR3 length: 16 residues. J was trimmed by 3 bases and V by 4 bases; bases with no gene match: 9. CDR3 sequence reads: CASSPEGTSGFYEQYF. In DNA, the CDR3 is TGCGCCAGCAGCCCGGAGGGGACTAGCGGATTCTACGAGCAGTACTTC.

V usage is TRBV28 and J usage is TRBJ2-3; 9 nucleotides align to TRBD2. V was pared by 10 bases and J by 5 bases, with 19 bases of the junction left unmatched. The CDR3 has 17 amino acids. CDR1 MDHEN and CDR2 SYDVKM come from the germline V gene. CDR3: CATGGREGLGVIDTQYF. The CDR3, as DNA: TGTGCCACGGGGGGGCGGGAGGGCCTTGGTGTGATAGATACGCAGTATTTT.

Concerning this clone: At one end, the junction sequence differs from germline, possibly due to a read error. This chain joins TRBV5-4 and TRBJ2-3; TRBD1 might be the D (6 bases). There are 13 residues in the CDR3. Germline V gene sequence: CDR1 SGHNT, CDR2 YYREEE (reference sequence). The CDR3 sequence is CASSRRQADTQYF. CDR3 DNA: TGTGCCAGCAGCAGGAGACAGGCCGATACTCAGTATTTT.

The chain carries TRBV2 and TRBJ1-6; D is possibly TRBD1 (6 bases). V was pared by 8 bases and J by 6 bases, with 17 bases between. Germline loops: CDR1 SNHLY, CDR2 FYNNEI. CDR3 size: 15 residues. CDR3 DNA sequence: TGTGCCAGCGGGGAAGGACAGTCCCTTAATTCACCCCTCCACTTT. Translation: CASGEGQSLNSPLHF. Full variable domain (rest looked up from reference TRBV2 and TRBJ1-6): EPEVTQTPSHQVTQMGQEVILRCVPISNHLYFYWYRQILGQKVEFLVSFYNNEISEKSEIFDDQFSVERPDGSNFTLKIRSTKLEDSAMYFCASGEGQSLNSPLHFGNGTRLTVT.

This chain links TRBV2 with TRBJ2-1; 8 bases agree with TRBD2. V trimming: 4 bases; J trimming: 8 bases; junction bases outside the gene matches: 16. The germline V gene encodes CDR1 SNHLY and CDR2 FYNNEI. There are 17 residues in the CDR3. CDR3 sequence: CASSALPGRAGIDEQFF. The CDR3 DNA reads TGTGCCAGCAGTGCTTTGCCCGGGAGGGCAGGAATCGATGAGCAGTTCTTC.

This chain joins TRBV30 and TRBJ2-5, with 8 nucleotides matching TRBD2. The J call may be mistaken, given a closer DNA end match to TRBJ2-7. The CDR3 has 14 residues. CDR1 and CDR2 (germline): GTSNPN, SVGIG (reference sequence). CDR3 in DNA: TGTGCCTGGAGTCCGGGACTAGGGGTCGACGAGCAGTACTTC. This encodes CAWSPGLGVDEQYF.

The rearrangement uses TRBV28 and TRBJ2-2; weak D call: TRBD1 (7 bases). Germline V gives CDR1 MDHEN, CDR2 SYDVKM. Between the trimmed V and J ends, which lost 2 bases and 3 bases, there was a span of 16 bases. The CDR3 is made up of 17 amino acids. CDR3 in DNA: TGTGCCAGCAGTTTAAACGCAGGGGGGCGGTACACCGGGGAGCTGTTTTTT. Translating it yields CASSLNAGGRYTGELFF.